This TCR beta chain was profiled in a study of blood T cells in healthy people across ages. Germline lookup yields CDR1 MNHNS and CDR2 SASEGT. After removal of 10 bases from V and 0 bases from J, the junction contained 4 bases not matched to a gene. The CDR3 covers 13 residues. Investigators took about 9.4 milliliters of peripheral blood from every donor. PCR was performed a second time for roughly 7 to 11 cycles using a sample-barcoded 5' primer and a J-beta primer mix. TCRdb re-called the 5' RACE reads through MiXCR, storing one row per CDR3 protein. Altogether 600,000 to 900,000 distinct CDR3 sequences are present, around 24% being singletons, with the ten largest covering over 2.5%. In addition, the sample was reused for a study of T cells of mothers and their children.

V is TRBV6-1 and J is TRBJ2-5; 8 bases map to TRBD2. The receptor was isolated from a boy between 5 and 17 years old in good health. Specimen: blood. CDR3 protein: CANALADQETQYF. CDR3 DNA sequence: TGTGCCAACGCACTAGCGGACCAAGAGACCCAGTACTTC.